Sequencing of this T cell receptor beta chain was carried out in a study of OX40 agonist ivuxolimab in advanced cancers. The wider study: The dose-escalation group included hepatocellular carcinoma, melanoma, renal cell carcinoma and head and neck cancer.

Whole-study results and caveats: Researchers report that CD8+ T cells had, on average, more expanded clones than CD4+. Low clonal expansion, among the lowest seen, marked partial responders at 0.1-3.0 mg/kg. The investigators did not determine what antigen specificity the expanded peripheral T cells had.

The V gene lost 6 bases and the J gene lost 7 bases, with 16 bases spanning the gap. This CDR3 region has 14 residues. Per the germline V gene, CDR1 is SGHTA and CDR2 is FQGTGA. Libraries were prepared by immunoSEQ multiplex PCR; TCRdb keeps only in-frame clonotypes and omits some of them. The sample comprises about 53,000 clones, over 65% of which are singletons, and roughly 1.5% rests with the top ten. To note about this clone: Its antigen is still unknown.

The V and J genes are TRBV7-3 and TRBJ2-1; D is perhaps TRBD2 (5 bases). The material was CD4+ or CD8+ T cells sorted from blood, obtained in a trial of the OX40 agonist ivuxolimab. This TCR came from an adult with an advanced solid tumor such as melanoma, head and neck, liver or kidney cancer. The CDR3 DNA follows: TGTGCCAGCAGTTACACGGGAAGACCTAATGAGCAGTTCTTC. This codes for CASSYTGRPNEQFF.